What follows are 16 T cell receptor beta chains derived from one specimen sequenced in a study of T cells after yellow fever vaccination. TCRdb reanalysed the 5' RACE reads using MiXCR and keeps one entry per CDR3 protein. The sample lists a few hundred thousand distinct CDR3 sequences, 8.7% seen once, with roughly 17% in the top ten. The sample here was PBMCs, taken on the day of the first yellow fever vaccination. These TCRs come from a man in his late teens or twenties who received the YFV17D yellow fever vaccine.

The V call is TRBV5-1, the J call TRBJ1-5; TRBD1 might be the D (6 bases). V was cut by 4 bases and J by 4 bases, with 12 bases left in between. CDR1 is SGHRS, CDR2 YFSETQ, per germline. CDR3 length: 14 amino acids. CDR3 loop: CASSTGGRNQPQHF. For the CDR3, the DNA is TGCGCCAGCAGCACCGGGGGCAGGAATCAGCCCCAGCATTTT.

This clonotype was detected only a few times. This rearrangement joins TRBV6-1 to TRBJ2-3; possibly TRBD1 or TRBD2 for D (6 bases each). There are 15 residues in the CDR3. Germline V gives CDR1 MNHNS, CDR2 SASEGT. V shed 5 bases and J shed 3 bases, with 15 bases lying between them. The CDR3 bases are TGTGCCAGCAGTCTGTCCGGGGGCTGGACAGATACGCAGTATTTT. Its protein product is CASSLSGGWTDTQYF.

This clonotype came up a few times. The chain carries TRBV9 and TRBJ2-5; weak D call: TRBD1 (5 bases). The CDR3 spans 15 residues. CDR1 is SGDLS, CDR2 YYNGEE, per germline. With 0 bases removed from V and 2 bases from J, the gap between germline ends came to 11 bases. In DNA form, the CDR3 reads TGTGCCAGCAGCGTAGCTCCCGACAGACAAGAGACCCAGTACTTC. It is translated as CASSVAPDRQETQYF.

The chain is built from TRBV7-2 and TRBJ2-4; D unclear. Trimming shortened V by 2 bases and J by 0 bases, and 8 bases separated the two germline ends. The CDR3 spans 15 residues. CDR1 is SGHTA and CDR2 is FQGNSA in the germline V gene. The DNA of the CDR3 is TGTGCCAGCAGCTTAATTGGGCTAGCCAAAAACATTCAGTACTTC. It encodes CASSLIGLAKNIQYF. Combining the CDR3 with reference TRBV7-2 and TRBJ2-4 gives the whole variable domain GAGVSQSPSNKVTEKGKDVELRCDPISGHTALYWYRQSLGQGLEFLIYFQGNSAPDKSGLPSDRFSAERTGGSVSTLTIQRTQQEDSAVYLCASSLIGLAKNIQYFGAGTRLSVL.

The chain links TRBV7-3 to TRBJ2-3; either TRBD1 or TRBD2 may supply D (5 bases each). The CDR3 is 13 amino acids. Germline V gene sequence: CDR1 SGHTA, CDR2 FQGTGA. With 2 bases removed from V and 10 bases from J, the gap between germline ends came to 13 bases. The CDR3 reads CASSLAEGSAQYF. The CDR3 DNA follows: TGTGCCAGCAGCTTAGCAGAGGGGTCCGCGCAGTATTTT.

This clonotype was counted ten times or more. V gene TRBV12-3 or TRBV12-4 combines with J gene TRBJ1-1; 8 bases line up with TRBD1. CDR3 length: 12 residues. Unmatched junction bases numbered 5, after V lost 3 bases and J lost 11 bases. CDR3 loop: CASSLDRVMAFF. The CDR3 DNA reads TGTGCCAGCAGTTTGGACAGGGTGATGGCTTTCTTT.

The chain carries TRBV29-1 and TRBJ1-5; D perhaps matches TRBD1 (6 bases). V was clipped by 6 bases and J by 7 bases, with 16 bases between them. The CDR3 sequence is 13 residues long. Germline CDR1 and CDR2: SQVTM and ANQGSEA. The CDR3 loop is CSVQRDTGQPQHF. The DNA for the CDR3 is TGCAGCGTACAGCGGGACACTGGACAGCCCCAGCATTTT.

The rearrangement joins TRBV11-1 to TRBJ2-2; D not resolved. Trimming cost V 8 bases and J 0 bases, with 22 bases left between them. The CDR3 spans 18 residues. The germline gives CDR1 SGHAT, CDR2 FQDESV (reference sequence). This CDR3 is CASSPRPWYSPNTGELFF. In DNA form, the CDR3 reads TGTGCCAGCTCCCCTCGCCCTTGGTATTCCCCGAACACCGGGGAGCTGTTTTTT. The complete variable domain, with remaining parts taken from reference TRBV11-1 and TRBJ2-2, reads EAEVAQSPRYKITEKSQAVAFWCDPISGHATLYWYRQILGQGPELLVQFQDESVVDDSQLPKDRFSAERLKGVDSTLKIQPAELGDSAMYLCASSPRPWYSPNTGELFFGEGSRLTVL.

The chain joins TRBV18 to TRBJ2-5; 10 bases map to TRBD1. Trimming cost V 3 bases and J 2 bases; bases outside gene matches: 9. This CDR3 comprises 17 residues. Germline V lookup: CDR1 KGHSH, CDR2 LQKENI. The CDR3 nucleotides are TGTGCCAGCTCACCGGGGACAGGGGTCATACATCAAGAGACCCAGTACTTC. Translating it yields CASSPGTGVIHQETQYF.

This clonotype has at least ten counts. The gene calls are TRBV7-2 and TRBJ1-6; no firm D call. The CDR3 has 13 residues. Germline loops: CDR1 SGHTA, CDR2 FQGNSA. V lost 4 bases and J lost 10, with 11 bases in between. CDR3 loop: CASSSYRGSPLHF. In DNA form, the CDR3 reads TGTGCCAGCAGCTCCTACCGGGGATCACCCCTCCACTTT.

V and J are TRBV7-3 and TRBJ1-1; D might be TRBD1 (6 bases). The germline V gene has CDR1 SGHTA and CDR2 FQGTGA. This CDR3 comprises 15 residues. Trimming removed 8 bases at V and 4 bases at J, with 20 bases between. The CDR3: CASSPGHSGGTEAFF. CDR3 nucleotide sequence: TGTGCCAGCTCTCCGGGACATTCAGGAGGCACTGAAGCTTTCTTT. The full variable domain, completed using reference TRBV7-3 and TRBJ1-1, is GAGVSQTPSNKVTEKGKYVELRCDPISGHTALYWYRQSLGQGPEFLIYFQGTGAADDSGLPNDRFFAVRPEGSVSTLKIQRTERGDSAVYLCASSPGHSGGTEAFFGQGTRLTVV.

This clonotype occurred a few times. This chain links TRBV6-2 or TRBV6-3 with TRBJ2-7; D is tentatively TRBD1 or TRBD2 (5 bases each). This CDR3 has 15 amino acids. Trimming removed 10 bases at V and 2 bases at J, with 21 bases between. Germline-derived CDR1 and CDR2 are MNHEY and SVGEGT. The CDR3 DNA reads TGTGCCACCAACGACAATACTAGGGGTGCCTACGAGCAGTACTTC. As protein: CATNDNTRGAYEQYF.

This clonotype was seen a few times. This chain joins TRBV3-1 and TRBJ2-2; 9 bases agree with TRBD1. This CDR3 has 15 residues. V trimming: 4 bases; J trimming: 5 bases; junction bases outside the gene matches: 5. The germline gives CDR1 LGHDT, CDR2 YNNKEL (reference sequence). CDR3 amino acids: CASSRGTGFTGELFF. The CDR3 DNA reads as TGTGCCAGCAGCCGAGGGACAGGGTTTACCGGGGAGCTGTTTTTT.

This clonotype was picked up a small number of times. The J gene is TRBJ2-1, the V gene TRBV19, with TRBD2 identical over 12 bases. Germline values: CDR1 LNHDA, CDR2 SQIVND (reference sequence). This CDR3 is 16 amino acids long. The J segment lost 3 bases and the V segment lost 1 base, leaving 1 base of the junction unmatched. CDR3 DNA: TGTGCCAGTAGTATAGGACTAGCGGGGGTCTACAATGAGCAGTTCTTC. Its protein is CASSIGLAGVYNEQFF.

This clonotype was seen a handful of times. The chain couples TRBV20-1 to TRBJ2-1, with TRBD1 matching 7 bases. CDR3 length equals 14 residues. Germline CDR1 reads DFQATT; CDR2 reads SNEGSKA (reference sequence). V trimming: 3 bases; J trimming: 9 bases; junction bases outside the gene matches: 11. CDR3 nucleotide sequence: TGCAGTGCTAGGAGACAGGGTTTTCTGTTTGAGCAGTTCTTC. Its translation: CSARRQGFLFEQFF.

The chain carries TRBV14 and TRBJ2-7; TRBD1 is a possible D gene (5 bases). Per germline, CDR1 SGHDN and CDR2 FVKESK. Trimming left V 5 bases short and J 5 bases short, with 13 bases between. The CDR3 runs 13 residues. DNA of the CDR3: TGTGCCAGCAGCAGCGCAGGGCGCAACGAGCAGTACTTC. This sequence encodes CASSSAGRNEQYF.